These 4 T cell receptor beta chains originate from one sample sequenced in a study of cytomegalovirus exposure and HLA in healthy donors (dated by TCRdb to 2016 to 2017). Library creation used the immunoSEQ multiplex PCR assay. For the multiplex PCR, a mixture combining 60 forward primers for TCR Vbeta segments and 13 reverse primers for TCR Jbeta segments was used. TCRdb holds this immuneACCESS table with in-frame rearrangements only. Some clones are missing; in checked studies, unresolved V genes explain under half, and the rest has no known cause. A total of about 170,000 clones appear in this sample, 62% of them only once. 2.5% to 3% of the sample rests with the top ten. Source material: PBMCs. The receptors were sampled from a man aged 40-49 years in good health and CMV-seronegative.

A few counts support this clone. The CDR3 sequence: CAISGSGNTGELFF. In DNA, the CDR3 is TGTGCCATCAGTGGTTCCGGGAATACCGGGGAGCTGTTTTTT. The chain recombines TRBV10-3 with TRBJ2-2, with D possibly being TRBD2 (5 bases). The length of the CDR3 is 14 residues. CDR1 and CDR2 (germline): ENHRY, SYGVKD. V was clipped by 4 bases and J by 5 bases, with 11 bases between them.

The rearrangement joins TRBV4-1 to TRBJ2-7; TRBD1 aligns across 9 bases. The CDR3 has 15 amino acids. Trimming cost V 4 bases and J 2 bases; bases outside gene matches: 6. The germline CDR1 and CDR2 sequences are MGHRA and YSYEKL. As DNA, the CDR3 is TGCGCCAGCAGCCCGGACAGGGGCCTCACCTACGAGCAGTACTTC. Its protein is CASSPDRGLTYEQYF.

V gene TRBV2 combines with J gene TRBJ2-1; 7 bases align to TRBD1. The germline gives CDR1 SNHLY, CDR2 FYNNEI. The CDR3 contains 13 residues. Germline trimming cut 6 bases from V and 4 bases from J; bases unmatched to any gene: 3. This CDR3 reads CASRTGEYNEQFF. The CDR3, as DNA: TGTGCCAGCAGAACAGGGGAATACAATGAGCAGTTCTTC.

J is TRBJ1-2 and V is TRBV29-1, with TRBD1 matching over 7 bases. The trim removed 4 bases at V and 7 bases at J, leaving 15 bases unmatched. Germline CDR1 is SQVTM and CDR2 is ANQGSEA. CDR3 size: 15 residues. The CDR3, as DNA: TGCAGCGTTGTCGGAAGGGGACAGTGGTACCCTGGCTACACCTTC. Translating gives CSVVGRGQWYPGYTF.